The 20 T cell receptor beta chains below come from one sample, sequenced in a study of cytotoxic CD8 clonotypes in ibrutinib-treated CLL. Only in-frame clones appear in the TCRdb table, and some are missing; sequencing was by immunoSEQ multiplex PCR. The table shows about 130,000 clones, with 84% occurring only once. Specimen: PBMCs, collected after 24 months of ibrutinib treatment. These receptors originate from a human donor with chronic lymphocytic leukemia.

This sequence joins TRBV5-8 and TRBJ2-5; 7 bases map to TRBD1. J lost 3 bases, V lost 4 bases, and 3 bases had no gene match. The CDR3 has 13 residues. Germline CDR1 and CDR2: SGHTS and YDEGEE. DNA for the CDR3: TGTGCCAGCAGCCCGGGACAGAAAGAGACCCAGTACTTC. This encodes CASSPGQKETQYF.

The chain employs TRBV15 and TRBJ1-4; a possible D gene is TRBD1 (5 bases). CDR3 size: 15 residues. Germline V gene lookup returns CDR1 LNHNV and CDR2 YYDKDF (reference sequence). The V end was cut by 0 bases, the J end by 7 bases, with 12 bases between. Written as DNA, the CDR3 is TGTGCCACCAGCAGAGAAGGCTCGGGGGGTGAAAAACTGTTTTTT. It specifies CATSREGSGGEKLFF.

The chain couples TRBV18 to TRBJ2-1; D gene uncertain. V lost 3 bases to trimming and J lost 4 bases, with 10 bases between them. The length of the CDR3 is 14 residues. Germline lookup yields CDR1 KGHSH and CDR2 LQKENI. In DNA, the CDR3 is TGTGCCAGCTCACCTGCCGGCACATACAATGAGCAGTTCTTC. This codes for CASSPAGTYNEQFF.

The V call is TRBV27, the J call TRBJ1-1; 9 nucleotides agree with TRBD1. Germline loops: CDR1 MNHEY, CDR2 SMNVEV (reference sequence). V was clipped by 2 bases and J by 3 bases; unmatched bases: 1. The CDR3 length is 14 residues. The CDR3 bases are TGTGCCAGCAGTTTACGGACAGGGGACACTGAAGCTTTCTTT. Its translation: CASSLRTGDTEAFF.

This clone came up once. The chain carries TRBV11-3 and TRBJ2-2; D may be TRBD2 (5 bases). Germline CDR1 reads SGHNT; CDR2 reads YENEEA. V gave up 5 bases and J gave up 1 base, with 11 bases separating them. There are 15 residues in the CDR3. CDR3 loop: CASSPTRLNTGELFF. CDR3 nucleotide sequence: TGTGCCAGCAGCCCAACTAGGTTGAACACCGGGGAGCTGTTTTTT.

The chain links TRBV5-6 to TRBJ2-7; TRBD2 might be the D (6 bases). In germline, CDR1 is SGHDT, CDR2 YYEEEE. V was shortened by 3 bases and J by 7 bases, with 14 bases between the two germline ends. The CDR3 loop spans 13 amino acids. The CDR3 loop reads CASSWPGLTEQYF. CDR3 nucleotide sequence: TGTGCCAGCAGCTGGCCGGGACTGACGGAGCAGTACTTC.

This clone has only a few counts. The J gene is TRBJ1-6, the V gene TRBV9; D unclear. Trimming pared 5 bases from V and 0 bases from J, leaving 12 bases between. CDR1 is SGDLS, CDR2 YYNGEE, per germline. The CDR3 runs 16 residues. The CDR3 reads CASSGSRGSYNSPLHF. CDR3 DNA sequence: TGTGCCAGCAGTGGAAGCCGGGGCTCCTATAATTCACCCCTCCACTTT.

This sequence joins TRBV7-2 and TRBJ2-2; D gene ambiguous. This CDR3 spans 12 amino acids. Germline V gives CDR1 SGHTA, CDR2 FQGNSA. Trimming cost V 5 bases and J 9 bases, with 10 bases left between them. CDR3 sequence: CASSPGHRELFF. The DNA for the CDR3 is TGTGCCAGCAGCCCCGGGCACAGGGAGCTGTTTTTT.

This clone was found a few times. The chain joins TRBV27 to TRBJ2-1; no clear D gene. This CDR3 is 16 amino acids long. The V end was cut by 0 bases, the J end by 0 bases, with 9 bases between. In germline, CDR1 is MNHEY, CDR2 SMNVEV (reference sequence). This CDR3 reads CASSLSGRSSYNEQFF. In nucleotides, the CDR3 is TGTGCCAGCAGTTTATCGGGCCGAAGCTCCTACAATGAGCAGTTCTTC.

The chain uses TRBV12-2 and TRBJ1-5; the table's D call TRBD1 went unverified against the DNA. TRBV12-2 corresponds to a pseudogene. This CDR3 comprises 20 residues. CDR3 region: CASRLAGDISQGDSNQPQHF. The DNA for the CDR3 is TGTGCAAGTCGCTTAGCAGGGGACATATCCCAAGGGGATAGCAATCAGCCCCAGCATTTT.

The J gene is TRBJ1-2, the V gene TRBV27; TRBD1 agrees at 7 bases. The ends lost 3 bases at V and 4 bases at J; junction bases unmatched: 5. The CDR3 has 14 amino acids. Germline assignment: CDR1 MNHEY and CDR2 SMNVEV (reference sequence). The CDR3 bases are TGTGCCAGCAGTTTCTCGACAGGGATCTATGGCTACACCTTC. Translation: CASSFSTGIYGYTF.

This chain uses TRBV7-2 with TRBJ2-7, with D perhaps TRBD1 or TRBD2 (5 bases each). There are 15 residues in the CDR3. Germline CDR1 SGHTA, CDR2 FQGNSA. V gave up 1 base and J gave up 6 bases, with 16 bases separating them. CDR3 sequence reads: CASSLEWQLGGEQYF. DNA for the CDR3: TGTGCCAGCAGCTTAGAGTGGCAGCTTGGGGGCGAGCAGTACTTC.

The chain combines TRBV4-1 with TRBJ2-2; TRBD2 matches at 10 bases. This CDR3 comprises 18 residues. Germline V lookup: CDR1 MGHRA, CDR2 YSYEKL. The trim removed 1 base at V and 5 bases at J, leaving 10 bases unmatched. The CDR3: CASSQVGGPGLATGELFF. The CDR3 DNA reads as TGCGCCAGCAGCCAAGTGGGGGGACCGGGACTAGCGACCGGGGAGCTGTTTTTT.

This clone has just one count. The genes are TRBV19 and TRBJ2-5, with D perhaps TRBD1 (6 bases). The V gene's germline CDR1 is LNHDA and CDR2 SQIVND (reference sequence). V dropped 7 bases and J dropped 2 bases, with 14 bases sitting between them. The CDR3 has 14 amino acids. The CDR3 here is CASTHQGRQETQYF. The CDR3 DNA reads TGTGCCAGTACCCATCAGGGGAGACAAGAGACCCAGTACTTC.

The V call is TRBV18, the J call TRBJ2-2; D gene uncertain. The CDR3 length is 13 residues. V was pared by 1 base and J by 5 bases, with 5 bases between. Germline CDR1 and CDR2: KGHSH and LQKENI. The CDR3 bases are TGTGCCAGCTCACCACGGGTGACCGGGGAGCTGTTTTTT. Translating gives CASSPRVTGELFF.

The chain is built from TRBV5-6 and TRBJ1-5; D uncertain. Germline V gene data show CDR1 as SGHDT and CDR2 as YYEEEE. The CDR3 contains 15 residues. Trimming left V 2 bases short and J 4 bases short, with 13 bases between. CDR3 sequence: CASSLMEPGNQPQHF. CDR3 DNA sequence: TGTGCCAGCAGCTTAATGGAGCCTGGGAATCAGCCCCAGCATTTT.

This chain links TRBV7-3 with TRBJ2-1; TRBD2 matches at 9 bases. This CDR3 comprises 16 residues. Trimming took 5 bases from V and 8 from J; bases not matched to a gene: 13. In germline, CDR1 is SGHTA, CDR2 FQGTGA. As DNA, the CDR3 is TGTGCCAGCAGCCTCCGTTGGCGGGGGGGCCGCGATGAGCAGTTCTTC. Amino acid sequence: CASSLRWRGGRDEQFF.

This CDR3 reads CASSFRDRLRDEQYF. In DNA, the CDR3 is TGTGCCAGCAGCTTCCGGGACAGGCTTAGGGACGAGCAGTACTTC. This chain links TRBV7-2 with TRBJ2-7; 8 bases fit TRBD1. After removal of 3 bases from V and 5 bases from J, the junction contained 9 bases not matched to a gene. The germline CDR1 and CDR2 sequences are SGHTA and FQGNSA. The CDR3 extends over 15 amino acids. The complete variable domain, with remaining parts taken from reference TRBV7-2 and TRBJ2-7, reads GAGVSQSPSNKVTEKGKDVELRCDPISGHTALYWYRQSLGQGLEFLIYFQGNSAPDKSGLPSDRFSAERTGGSVSTLTIQRTQQEDSAVYLCASSFRDRLRDEQYFGPGTRLTVT.

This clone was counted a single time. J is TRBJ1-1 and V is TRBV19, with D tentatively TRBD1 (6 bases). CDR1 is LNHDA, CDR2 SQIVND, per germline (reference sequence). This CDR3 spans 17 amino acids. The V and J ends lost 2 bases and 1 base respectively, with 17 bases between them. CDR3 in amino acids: CASSIRHRGGGNTEAFF. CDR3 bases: TGTGCCAGTAGTATACGCCACCGGGGGGGCGGGAACACTGAAGCTTTCTTT.

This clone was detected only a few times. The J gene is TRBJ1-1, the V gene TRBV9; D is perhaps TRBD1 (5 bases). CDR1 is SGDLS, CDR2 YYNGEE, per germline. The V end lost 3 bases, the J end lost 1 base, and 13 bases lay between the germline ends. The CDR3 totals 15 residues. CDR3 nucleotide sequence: TGTGCCAGCAGCGCGACCGGGACGGAGAACACTGAAGCTTTCTTT. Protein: CASSATGTENTEAFF. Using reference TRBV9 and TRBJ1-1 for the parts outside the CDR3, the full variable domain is DSGVTQTPKHLITATGQRVTLRCSPRSGDLSVYWYQQSLDQGLQFLIQYYNGEERAKGNILERFSAQQFPDLHSELNLSSLELGDSALYFCASSATGTENTEAFFGQGTRLTVV.